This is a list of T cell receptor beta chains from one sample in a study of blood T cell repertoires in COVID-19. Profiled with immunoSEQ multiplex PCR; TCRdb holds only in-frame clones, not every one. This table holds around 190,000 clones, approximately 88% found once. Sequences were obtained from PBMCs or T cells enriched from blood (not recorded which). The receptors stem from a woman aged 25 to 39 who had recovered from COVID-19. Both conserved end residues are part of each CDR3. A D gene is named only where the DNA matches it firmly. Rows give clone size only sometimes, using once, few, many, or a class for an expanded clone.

CDR3: CASSKAARTGLGPQSNEQFF
DNA: TGTGCCAGCAGCAAAGCAGCACGGACAGGGCTAGGTCCTCAAAGCAATGAGCAGTTCTTC
J: TRBJ2-1
size: NA
V: TRBV21-1
D: NA

CDR3: CASSPPNRGRNEKLFF
DNA: TGTGCCAGCTCACCACCGAACAGGGGGCGAAATGAAAAACTGTTTTTT
J: TRBJ1-4
size: NA
V: TRBV18
D: TRBD1

CDR3: CASRPTGQGSYEQYF
DNA: TGTGCCAGCAGACCCACCGGACAGGGGTCCTACGAGCAGTACTTC
J: TRBJ2-7
size: NA
V: TRBV28
D: TRBD1

CDR3: CASRAGGYNEQFF
DNA: TGTGCCAGCAGGGCGGGGGGCTACAATGAGCAGTTCTTC
J: TRBJ2-1
size: many
V: TRBV7-9
D: TRBD2

CDR3: CASSLGTGKGGYTF
DNA: TGCGCCAGCAGCCTGGGGACAGGGAAGGGTGGCTACACCTTC
J: TRBJ1-2
size: NA
V: TRBV5-1
D: TRBD1

CDR3: CASSLSRGTEAFF
DNA: TGTGCCAGCAGCTTAAGCAGGGGGACTGAAGCTTTCTTT
J: TRBJ1-1
size: NA
V: TRBV11-3
D: TRBD1

CDR3: CASSATSGSPDIQYF
DNA: TGTGCCAGCAGCGCGACTAGCGGGAGTCCGGACATTCAGTACTTC
J: TRBJ2-4
size: NA
V: TRBV7-2
D: TRBD2

CDR3: CSASSAKPGTPRETQYF
DNA: TGCAGTGCTAGTTCCGCCAAACCCGGGACACCACGAGAGACCCAGTACTTC
J: TRBJ2-5
size: NA
V: TRBV20-1
D: NA

CDR3: CAISDLDSGGTNEQFF
DNA: TGTGCCATCAGTGATCTTGATAGCGGGGGGACCAATGAGCAGTTCTTC
J: TRBJ2-1
size: NA
V: TRBV10-3
D: TRBD2

CDR3: CASSPGTGAAGQPQHF
DNA: TGTGCCAGCAGCCCCGGGACAGGGGCCGCAGGGCAGCCCCAGCATTTT
J: TRBJ1-5
size: once
V: TRBV6-6
D: TRBD1

CDR3: CASSPGTSGYNEQFF
DNA: TGCGCCAGCAGCCCGGGGACTAGCGGGTACAATGAGCAGTTCTTC
J: TRBJ2-1
size: few
V: TRBV5-1
D: TRBD2

CDR3: CASSFYKNEKLFF
DNA: TGTGCCAGCAGTTTTTACAAGAATGAAAAACTGTTTTTT
J: TRBJ1-4
size: NA
V: TRBV28
D: NA

CDR3: CASSEAITSSGRADQETQYF
DNA: TGTGCCAGCAGTGAAGCCATAACGAGTAGCGGGAGGGCCGACCAAGAGACCCAGTACTTC
J: TRBJ2-5
size: once
V: TRBV2
D: TRBD2

CDR3: CASSPGQGDQPQHF
DNA: TGTGCCAGCAGTCCAGGACAGGGCGATCAGCCCCAGCATTTT
J: TRBJ1-5
size: NA
V: TRBV6-5
D: TRBD1